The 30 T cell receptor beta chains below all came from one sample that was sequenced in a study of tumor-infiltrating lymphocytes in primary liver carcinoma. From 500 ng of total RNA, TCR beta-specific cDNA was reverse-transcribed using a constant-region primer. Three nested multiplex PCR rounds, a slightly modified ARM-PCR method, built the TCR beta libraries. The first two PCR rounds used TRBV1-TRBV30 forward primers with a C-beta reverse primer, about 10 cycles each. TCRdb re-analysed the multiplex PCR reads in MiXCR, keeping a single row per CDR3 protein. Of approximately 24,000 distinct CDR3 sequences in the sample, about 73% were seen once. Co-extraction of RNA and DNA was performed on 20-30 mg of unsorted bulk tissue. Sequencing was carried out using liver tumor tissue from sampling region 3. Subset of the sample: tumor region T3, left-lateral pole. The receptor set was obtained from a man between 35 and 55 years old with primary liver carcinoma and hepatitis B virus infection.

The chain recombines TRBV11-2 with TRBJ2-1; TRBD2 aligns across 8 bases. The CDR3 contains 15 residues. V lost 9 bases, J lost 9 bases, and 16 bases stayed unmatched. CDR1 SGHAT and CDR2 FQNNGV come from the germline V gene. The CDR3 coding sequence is TGTGCCAGTCGCCCCCAACGGGAGGGATTGGGTGAGCAGTTCTTC. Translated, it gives CASRPQREGLGEQFF.

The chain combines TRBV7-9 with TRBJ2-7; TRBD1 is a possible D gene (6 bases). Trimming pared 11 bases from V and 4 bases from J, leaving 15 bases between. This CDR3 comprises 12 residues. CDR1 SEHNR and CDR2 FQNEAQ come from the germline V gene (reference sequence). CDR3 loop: CADSWTDYEQYF. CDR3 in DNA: TGTGCCGACAGCTGGACAGATTACGAGCAGTACTTC.

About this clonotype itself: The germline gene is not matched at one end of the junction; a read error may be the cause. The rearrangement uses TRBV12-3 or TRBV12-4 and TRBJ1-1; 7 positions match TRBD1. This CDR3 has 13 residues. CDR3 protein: CVSNKGAGTEAFF. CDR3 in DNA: TGTGTCAGCAATAAGGGGGCAGGGACTGAAGCTTTCTTT.

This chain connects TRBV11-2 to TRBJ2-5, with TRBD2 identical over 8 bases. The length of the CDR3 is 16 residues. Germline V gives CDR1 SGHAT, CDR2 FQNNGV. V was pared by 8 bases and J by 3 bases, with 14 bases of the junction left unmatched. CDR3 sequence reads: CASGKTPGGGKETQYF. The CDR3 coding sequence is TGTGCCAGCGGAAAAACCCCTGGCGGGGGGAAAGAGACCCAGTACTTC.

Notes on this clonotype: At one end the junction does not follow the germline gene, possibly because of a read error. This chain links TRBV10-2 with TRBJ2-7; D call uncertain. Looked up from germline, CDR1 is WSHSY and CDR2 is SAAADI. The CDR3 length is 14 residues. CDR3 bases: TGCGTCAGCAGTGAGCCTCACCGAACCTACGAGCAGTATTTC. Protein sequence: CVSSEPHRTYEQYF.

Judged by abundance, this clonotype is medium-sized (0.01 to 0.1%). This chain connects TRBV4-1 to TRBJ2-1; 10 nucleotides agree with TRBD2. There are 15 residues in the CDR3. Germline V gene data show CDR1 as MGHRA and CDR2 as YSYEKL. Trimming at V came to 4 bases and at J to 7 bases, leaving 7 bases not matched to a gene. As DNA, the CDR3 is TGCGCCAGCAGCCGATTTCGGACTAGCGGAAATGAGCAGTTCTTC. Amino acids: CASSRFRTSGNEQFF.

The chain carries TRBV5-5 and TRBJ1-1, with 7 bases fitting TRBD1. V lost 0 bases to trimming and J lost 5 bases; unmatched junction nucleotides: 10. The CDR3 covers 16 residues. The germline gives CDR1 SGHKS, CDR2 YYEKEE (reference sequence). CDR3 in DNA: TGTGCCAGCAGCTTGGCTGCGGAGACAGGGAGGACTGAAGCTTTCTTT. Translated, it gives CASSLAAETGRTEAFF.

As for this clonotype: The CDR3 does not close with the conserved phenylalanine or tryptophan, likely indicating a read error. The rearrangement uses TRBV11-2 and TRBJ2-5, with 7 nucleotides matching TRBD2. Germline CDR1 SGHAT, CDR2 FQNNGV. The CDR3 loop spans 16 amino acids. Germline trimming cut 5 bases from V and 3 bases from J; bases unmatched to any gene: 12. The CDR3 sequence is CASSRTPGGGEETQYS. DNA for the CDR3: TGTGCCAGCAGCCGAACTCCTGGTGGGGGGGAAGAGACCCAGTACTCC.

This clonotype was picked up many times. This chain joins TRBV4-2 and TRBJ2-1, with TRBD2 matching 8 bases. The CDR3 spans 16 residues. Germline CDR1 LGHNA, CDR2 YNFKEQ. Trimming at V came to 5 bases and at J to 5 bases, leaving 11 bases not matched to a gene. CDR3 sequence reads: CASSVTGTSGDNEQFF. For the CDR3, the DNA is TGTGCCAGCAGCGTAACCGGGACTAGTGGGGACAATGAGCAGTTCTTC.

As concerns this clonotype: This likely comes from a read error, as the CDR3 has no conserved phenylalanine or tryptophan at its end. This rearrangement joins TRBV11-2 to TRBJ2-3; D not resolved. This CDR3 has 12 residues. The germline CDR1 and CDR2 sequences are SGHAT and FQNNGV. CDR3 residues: CACSASTDMQYI. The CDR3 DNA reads TGTGCCTGCAGCGCCAGCACAGATATGCAGTATATA.

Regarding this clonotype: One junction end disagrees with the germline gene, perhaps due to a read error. The CDR3 here is CTSSPGRGSYNEQFF. DNA for the CDR3: TGTACCAGCAGCCCCGGACGGGGTTCATACAATGAGCAGTTCTTC. The V call is TRBV5-5, the J call TRBJ2-1, with D perhaps TRBD2 (5 bases). Germline V gene lookup returns CDR1 SGHKS and CDR2 YYEKEE (reference sequence). The CDR3 has 15 amino acids.

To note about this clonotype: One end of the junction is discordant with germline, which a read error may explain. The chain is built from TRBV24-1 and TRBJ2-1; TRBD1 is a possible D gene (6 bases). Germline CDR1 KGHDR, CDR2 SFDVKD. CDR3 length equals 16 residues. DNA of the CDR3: TGTGCCACCAATGATTCCGTCGGGACAAGTTACAATGAGCAGTTCTTC. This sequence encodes CATNDSVGTSYNEQFF.

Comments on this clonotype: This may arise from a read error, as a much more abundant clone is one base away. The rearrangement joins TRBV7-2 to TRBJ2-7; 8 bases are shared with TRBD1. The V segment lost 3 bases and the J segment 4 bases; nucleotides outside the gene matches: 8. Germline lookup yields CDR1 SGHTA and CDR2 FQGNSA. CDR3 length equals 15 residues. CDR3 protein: CASSLSGQVAYEQYF. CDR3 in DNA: TGTGCCAGCAGCTTGTCGGGACAGGTGGCATACGAGCAGTACTTC.

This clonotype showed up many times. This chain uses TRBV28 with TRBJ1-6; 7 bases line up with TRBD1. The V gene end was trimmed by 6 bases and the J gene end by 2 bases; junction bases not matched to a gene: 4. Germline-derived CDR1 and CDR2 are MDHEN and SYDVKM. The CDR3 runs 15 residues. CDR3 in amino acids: CASREGAAYNSPLHF. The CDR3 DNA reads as TGTGCCAGCAGGGAGGGGGCGGCCTATAATTCACCCCTCCACTTT.

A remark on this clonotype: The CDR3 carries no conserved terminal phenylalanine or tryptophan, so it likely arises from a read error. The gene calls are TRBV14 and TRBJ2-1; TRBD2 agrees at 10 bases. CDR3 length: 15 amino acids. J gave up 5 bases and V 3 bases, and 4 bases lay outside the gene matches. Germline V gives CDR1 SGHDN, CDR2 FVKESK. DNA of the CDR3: TGTGCCAGCAGCCAGTTCCTAGCGGGAGACAATGAGCAGTTCTTA. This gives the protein CASSQFLAGDNEQFL.

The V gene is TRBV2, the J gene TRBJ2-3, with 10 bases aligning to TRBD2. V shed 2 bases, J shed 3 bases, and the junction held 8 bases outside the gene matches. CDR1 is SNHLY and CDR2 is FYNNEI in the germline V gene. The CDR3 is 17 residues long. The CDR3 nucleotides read TGTGCCAGCAGTGAAACCTCAGCGGGAGGGGGTACAGATACGCAGTATTTT. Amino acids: CASSETSAGGGTDTQYF. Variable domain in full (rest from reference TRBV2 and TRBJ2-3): EPEVTQTPSHQVTQMGQEVILRCVPISNHLYFYWYRQILGQKVEFLVSFYNNEISEKSEIFDDQFSVERPDGSNFTLKIRSTKLEDSAMYFCASSETSAGGGTDTQYFGPGTRLTVL.

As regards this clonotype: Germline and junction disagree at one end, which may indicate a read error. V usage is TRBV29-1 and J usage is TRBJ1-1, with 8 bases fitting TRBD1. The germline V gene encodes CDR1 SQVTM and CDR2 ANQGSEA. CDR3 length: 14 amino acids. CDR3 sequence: CSVHRGNVITETFF. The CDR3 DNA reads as TGCAGCGTGCACAGGGGGAATGTGATCACTGAAACTTTCTTT.

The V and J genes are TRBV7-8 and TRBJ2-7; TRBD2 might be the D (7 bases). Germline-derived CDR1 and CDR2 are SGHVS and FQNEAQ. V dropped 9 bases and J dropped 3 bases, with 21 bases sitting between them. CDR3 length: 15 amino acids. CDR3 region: CASSISAGAVYEQYF. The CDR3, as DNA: TGTGCCAGTAGCATCAGTGCGGGGGCCGTCTACGAGCAGTACTTC.

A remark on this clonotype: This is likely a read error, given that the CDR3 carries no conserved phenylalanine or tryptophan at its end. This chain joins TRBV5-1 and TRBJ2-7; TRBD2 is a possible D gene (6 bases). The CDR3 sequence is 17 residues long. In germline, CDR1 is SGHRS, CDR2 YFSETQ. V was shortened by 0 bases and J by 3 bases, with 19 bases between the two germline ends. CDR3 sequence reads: CASSLGLTRGRNYEQYS. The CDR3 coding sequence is TGCGCCAGCAGCTTGGGACTGACTAGAGGGAGGAACTACGAGCAGTACTCC.

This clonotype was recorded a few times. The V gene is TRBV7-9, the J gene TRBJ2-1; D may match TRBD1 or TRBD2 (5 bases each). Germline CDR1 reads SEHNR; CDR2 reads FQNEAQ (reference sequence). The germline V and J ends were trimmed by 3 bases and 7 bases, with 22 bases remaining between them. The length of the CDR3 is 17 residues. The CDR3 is CASSLLYQGPKTNEQFF. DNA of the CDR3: TGTGCCAGCAGCTTGCTATATCAGGGACCTAAAACAAATGAGCAGTTCTTC.

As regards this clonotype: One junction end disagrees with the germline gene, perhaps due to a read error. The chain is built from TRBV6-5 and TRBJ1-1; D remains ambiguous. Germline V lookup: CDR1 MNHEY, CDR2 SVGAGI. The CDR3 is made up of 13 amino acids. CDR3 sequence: CVSSQQRGTEAFF. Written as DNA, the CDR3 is TGTGTCAGCAGTCAACAGCGAGGCACTGAAGCTTTCTTT.

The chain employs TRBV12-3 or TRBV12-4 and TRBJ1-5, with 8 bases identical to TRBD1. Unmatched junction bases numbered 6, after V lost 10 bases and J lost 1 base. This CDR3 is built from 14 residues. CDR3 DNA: TGTGCCAACACTAGGACAGGGAGCAATCAGCCCCAGCATTTT. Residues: CANTRTGSNQPQHF.

CDR3 region: CASSFDAGGFDTQYF. Here the CDR3 DNA reads TGTGCCAGCAGCTTCGATGCGGGAGGGTTTGATACGCAGTATTTT. The chain uses TRBV11-2 and TRBJ2-3, with 9 bases fitting TRBD2. Germline values: CDR1 SGHAT, CDR2 FQNNGV. The V gene end was trimmed by 3 bases and the J gene end by 6 bases; junction bases not matched to a gene: 7. This CDR3 region has 15 residues.

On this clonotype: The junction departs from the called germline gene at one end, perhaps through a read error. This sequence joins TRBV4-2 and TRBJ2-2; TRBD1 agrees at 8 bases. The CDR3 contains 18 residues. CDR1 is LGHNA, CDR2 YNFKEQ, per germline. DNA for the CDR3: TGTGCCGGCAGCCGAATACTTGTGACAGGGGATTCCCACGGGGAGCTGTTTTTT. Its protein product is CAGSRILVTGDSHGELFF.

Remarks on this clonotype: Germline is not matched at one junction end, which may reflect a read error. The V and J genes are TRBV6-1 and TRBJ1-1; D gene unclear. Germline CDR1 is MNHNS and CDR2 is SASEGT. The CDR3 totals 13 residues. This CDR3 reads CTSSRSMNTEAFF. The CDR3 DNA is TGTACCAGCAGTAGGAGCATGAACACTGAAGCTTTCTTT.

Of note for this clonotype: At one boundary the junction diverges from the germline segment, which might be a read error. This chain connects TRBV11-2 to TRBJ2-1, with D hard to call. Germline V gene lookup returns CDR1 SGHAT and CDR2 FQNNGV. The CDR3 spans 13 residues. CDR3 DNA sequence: TGTGCCAGCAGTTTAGATAGGCTAACGATGGGGTTCTTC. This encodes CASSLDRLTMGFF.

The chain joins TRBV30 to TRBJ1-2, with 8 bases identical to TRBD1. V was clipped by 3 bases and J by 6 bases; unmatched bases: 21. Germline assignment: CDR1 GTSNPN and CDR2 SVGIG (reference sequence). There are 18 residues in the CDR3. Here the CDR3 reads CAWRTLGSGGIVGHGYTF. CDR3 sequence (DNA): TGTGCCTGGAGGACCCTCGGGTCAGGGGGCATCGTAGGGCATGGCTACACCTTC.

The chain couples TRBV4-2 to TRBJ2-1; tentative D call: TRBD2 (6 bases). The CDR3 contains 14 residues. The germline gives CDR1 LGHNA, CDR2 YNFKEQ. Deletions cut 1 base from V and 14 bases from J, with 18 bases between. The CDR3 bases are TGTGCCAGCAGCCAAGGGAAGACTAGTGGGATTGAGTTCTTC. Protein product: CASSQGKTSGIEFF.

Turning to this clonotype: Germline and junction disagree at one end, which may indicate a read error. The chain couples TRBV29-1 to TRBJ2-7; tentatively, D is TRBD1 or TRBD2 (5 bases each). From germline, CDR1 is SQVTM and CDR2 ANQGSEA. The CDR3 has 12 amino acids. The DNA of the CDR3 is TGTAGCGTACGGGACGAGACGATGGAGCAGTGCTTC. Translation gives CSVRDETMEQCF.

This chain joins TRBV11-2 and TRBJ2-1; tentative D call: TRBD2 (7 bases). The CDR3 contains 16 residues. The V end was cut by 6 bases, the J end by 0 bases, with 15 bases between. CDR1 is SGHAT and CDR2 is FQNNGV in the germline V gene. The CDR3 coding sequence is TGTGCCAGCAGGGAGGGAGGGACAATCTCCTACAATGAGCAGTTCTTC. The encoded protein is CASREGGTISYNEQFF.